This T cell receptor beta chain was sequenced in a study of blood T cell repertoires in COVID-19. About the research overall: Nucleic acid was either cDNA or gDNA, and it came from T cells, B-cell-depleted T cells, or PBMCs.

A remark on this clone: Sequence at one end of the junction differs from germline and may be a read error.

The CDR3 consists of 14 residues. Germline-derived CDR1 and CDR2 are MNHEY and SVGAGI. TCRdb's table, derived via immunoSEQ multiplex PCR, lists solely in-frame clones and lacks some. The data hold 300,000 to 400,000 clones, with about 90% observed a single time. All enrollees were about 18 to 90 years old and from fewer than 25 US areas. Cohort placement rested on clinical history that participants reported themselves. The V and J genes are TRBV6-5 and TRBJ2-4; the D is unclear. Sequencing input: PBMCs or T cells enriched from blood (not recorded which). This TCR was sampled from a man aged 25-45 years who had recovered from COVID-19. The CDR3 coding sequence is TGTGCCAGCAGTGACTCGGGCATTAAAAACATTCAGTACTTC. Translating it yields CASSDSGIKNIQYF.